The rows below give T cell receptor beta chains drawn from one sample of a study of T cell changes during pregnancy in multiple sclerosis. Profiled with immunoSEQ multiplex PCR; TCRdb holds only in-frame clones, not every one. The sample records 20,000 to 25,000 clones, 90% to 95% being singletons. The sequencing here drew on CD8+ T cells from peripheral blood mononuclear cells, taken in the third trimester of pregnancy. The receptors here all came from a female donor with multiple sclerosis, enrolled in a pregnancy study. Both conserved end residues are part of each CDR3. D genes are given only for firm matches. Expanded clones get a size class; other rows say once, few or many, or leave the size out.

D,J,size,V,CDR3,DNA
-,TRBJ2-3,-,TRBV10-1,CASSESIAGTDTQYF,TGCGCCAGCAGTGAGTCGATAGCGGGCACAGATACGCAGTATTTT
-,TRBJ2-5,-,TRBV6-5,CATKSGFETQYF,TGTGCCACAAAAAGCGGCTTTGAGACCCAGTACTTC
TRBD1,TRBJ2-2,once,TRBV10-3,CAISAPGRDSDSGELFF,TGTGCCATCAGTGCTCCGGGTAGGGACAGTGATTCCGGGGAGCTGTTTTTT
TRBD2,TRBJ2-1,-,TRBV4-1,CASSQGEGEQFF,TGCGCCAGCAGCCAAGGGGAGGGGGAGCAGTTCTTC
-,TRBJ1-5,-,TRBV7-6,CASSLTVEGQPQHF,TGTGCCAGCAGCTTAACGGTGGAGGGTCAGCCCCAGCATTTT
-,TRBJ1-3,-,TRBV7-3,CASSLTRGSGNTIYF,TGTGCCAGCAGCTTGACCAGGGGCTCTGGAAACACCATATATTTT
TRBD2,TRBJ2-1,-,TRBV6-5,CASSYTGGNEQFF,TGTGCCAGCAGTTACACGGGGGGGAATGAGCAGTTCTTC
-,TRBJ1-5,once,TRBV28,CASRNREHGNQPQHF,TGTGCCAGCAGGAACAGGGAACACGGGAATCAGCCCCAGCATTTT
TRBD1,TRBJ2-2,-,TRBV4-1,CASRYETGGTGELFF,TGCGCCAGCAGATATGAGACAGGGGGAACCGGGGAGCTGTTTTTT
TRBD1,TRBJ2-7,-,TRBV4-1,CASSQGPTGTAYEQYF,TGCGCCAGCAGCCAAGGACCAACCGGGACAGCGTACGAGCAGTACTTC
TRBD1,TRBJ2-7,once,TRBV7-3,CASSLTPQGLGLEQYF,TGTGCCAGCAGCTTAACTCCACAGGGGCTAGGTCTGGAGCAGTACTTC
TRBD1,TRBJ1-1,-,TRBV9,CASRLGTGGLNTEAFF,TGTGCCAGCAGACTTGGGACAGGGGGCCTGAACACTGAAGCTTTCTTT
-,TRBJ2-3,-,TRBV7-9,CASSSQGGTDTQYF,TGTGCCAGCAGCTCACAGGGAGGCACAGATACGCAGTATTTT
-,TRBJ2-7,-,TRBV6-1,CASSEEPGHYYEQYF,TGTGCCAGCAGTGAAGAACCGGGACACTACTACGAGCAGTACTTC
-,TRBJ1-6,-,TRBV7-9,CASSPLGANSPLHF,TGTGCCAGCAGCCCCCTTGGGGCCAATTCACCCCTCCACTTT
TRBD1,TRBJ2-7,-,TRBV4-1,CASSQGGDRVTYEQYF,TGCGCCAGCAGCCAAGGGGGGGACAGGGTGACCTACGAGCAGTACTTC
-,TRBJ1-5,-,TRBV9,CASSVARNQPQHF,TGTGCCAGCAGCGTAGCGAGGAATCAGCCCCAGCATTTT
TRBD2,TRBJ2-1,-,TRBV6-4,CASSDSAGGNNEQFF,TGTGCCAGCAGTGACTCGGCGGGAGGGAACAATGAGCAGTTCTTC
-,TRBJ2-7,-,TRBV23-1,CASSHTGNSYEQYF,TGCGCCAGCAGTCACACAGGGAACTCCTACGAGCAGTACTTC
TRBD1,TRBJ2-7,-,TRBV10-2,CASSPGQSYEQYF,TGCGCCAGCAGCCCGGGACAGTCCTACGAGCAGTACTTC
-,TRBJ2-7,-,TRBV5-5,CASSLDGYEQYF,TGTGCCAGCAGCTTGGACGGGTACGAGCAGTACTTC
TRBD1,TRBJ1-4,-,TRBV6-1,CASSVFGTGVEKLFF,TGTGCCAGCAGTGTCTTCGGGACAGGGGTCGAAAAACTGTTTTTT
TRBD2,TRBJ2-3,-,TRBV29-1,CSVSGTSGNPYTDTQYF,TGCAGCGTCTCCGGGACTAGCGGAAATCCCTACACAGATACGCAGTATTTT
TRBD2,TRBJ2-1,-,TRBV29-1,CSVGGVAGGGFNEQFF,TGCAGCGTTGGAGGGGTAGCGGGAGGGGGATTCAATGAGCAGTTCTTC
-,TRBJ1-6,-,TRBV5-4,CASSFRRSPLHF,TGTGCCAGCAGCTTCCGGCGGTCACCCCTCCACTTT
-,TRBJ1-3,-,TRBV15,CATSRELDLSGNTIYF,TGTGCCACCAGCAGAGAGCTAGATCTCTCTGGAAACACCATATATTTT
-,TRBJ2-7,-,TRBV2,CASSGLAGGDNEQYF,TGTGCCAGCAGTGGACTAGCTGGAGGGGACAACGAGCAGTACTTC
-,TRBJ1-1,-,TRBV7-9,CASSLGLSAEAFF,TGTGCCAGCAGCTTAGGACTGTCGGCTGAAGCTTTCTTT
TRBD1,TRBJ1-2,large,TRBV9,CASSVDGEGTGIYGYTF,TGTGCCAGCAGCGTAGACGGAGAAGGGACAGGCATTTATGGCTACACCTTC
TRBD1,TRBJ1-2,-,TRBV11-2,CASSASTGLVYGYTF,TGTGCCAGCAGCGCGTCGACAGGGTTGGTCTATGGCTACACCTTC
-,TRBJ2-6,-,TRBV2,CASCCGEAGANVLTF,TGTGCCAGCTGCTGCGGGGAGGCTGGGGCCAACGTCCTGACTTTC
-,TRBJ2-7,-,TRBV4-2,CASSPSGEGAYEQYF,TGTGCCAGCAGCCCGTCCGGGGAAGGCGCCTACGAGCAGTACTTC
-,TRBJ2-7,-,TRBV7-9,CASSLSTSGLAYEQYF,TGTGCCAGCAGCTTAAGTACCAGCGGGCTCGCCTACGAGCAGTACTTC
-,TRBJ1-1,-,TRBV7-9,CASTSGGEDTEAFF,TGTGCCAGCACCTCAGGTGGGGAGGACACTGAAGCTTTCTTT